This is a list of T cell receptor beta chains from one sample in a study of post-analysis software for immune sequencing data. Each CDR3 protein gets one entry after TCRdb re-called the PCR reads with MiXCR. Altogether more than 450,000 distinct CDR3 sequences are present, around a third being singletons, with the ten largest covering about 5.6%. The sample consisted of blood. These receptors were collected from a girl aged 2 to 17 with multiple sclerosis. The conserved cysteine and the conserved F or W are not part of the CDR3 here. Size tells how often a clone was seen (once, few, many) or the class of an expanded clone, and some rows leave it out.

j_call clone_size v_call cdr3_aa
TRBJ2-1 few TRBV11-1 ASSLALRGLGYNEQF
TRBJ1-1 few TRBV4-1 ASSHAGTQNTEAF
TRBJ1-6 . TRBV5-5 ASSLGVGMNHLALH
TRBJ2-3 few TRBV6-2/TRBV6-3 ASSTTRLTDTQY
TRBJ2-3 . TRBV29-1 SVEDPDTQY
TRBJ1-4 many TRBV12-3/TRBV12-4 ASSTPGQGNEKLF
TRBJ2-3 few TRBV5-6 ASSLEGLAGGTDTQY
TRBJ2-3 . TRBV5-1 ASSLERRTDVETQY
TRBJ1-1 . TRBV6-1 ASSDWGLQGAF
TRBJ1-6 . TRBV7-9 ASSLGGDSPLH
TRBJ1-1 . TRBV20-1 SASRGNTEAF
TRBJ2-7 . TRBV4-1 ASSQDPTATYEQY
TRBJ1-2 . TRBV7-2 ASSLGPTGGYT
TRBJ2-7 . TRBV7-2 ASSSSGQNHEQY
TRBJ1-2 . TRBV5-5 ASSLQGGSGYT
TRBJ2-5 few TRBV10-3 AISPPGLAGGRPISETQY